The 29 T cell receptor beta chains below were found in one sample sequenced in a study of a mutant IDH1 vaccine in newly diagnosed glioma (dated by TCRdb to the early 2020s). The method was the immunoSEQ multiplex PCR assay. TCRdb retrieved this table from immuneACCESS and kept in-frame rearrangements only. Not all clones are present; in checked studies, unresolved V genes account for under half, and no reason is known for the remainder. The sample records tens of thousands of clones, more than 65% of which are singletons. The biggest ten clones account for more than 6.5% of the sample. This specimen's time point label, interpreted: baseline, week 1 (first vaccination visit). This specimen's treatment or condition label, interpreted: pre-vaccination baseline after standard-of-care therapy. The sequencing used PBMCs, collected from a glioma patient treated with radiotherapy, temozolomide or both. These receptors were collected from a man aged 45-60 years with glioma.

The J gene is TRBJ2-5, the V gene TRBV5-1, with a tentative D call TRBD1 (6 bases). The CDR3 is 16 amino acids. CDR1 and CDR2 (germline): SGHRS, YFSETQ. V lost 1 base and J 2 bases, leaving 15 bases between the germline ends. The CDR3 sequence is CASSLSSGTTQETQYF. The DNA for the CDR3 is TGCGCCAGCAGCTTGTCATCCGGGACAACTCAAGAGACCCAGTACTTC.

This clone was counted between two and nine times. The chain is built from TRBV7-2 and TRBJ2-1; TRBD2 matches 10 bases. This CDR3 has 14 amino acids. From germline, CDR1 is SGHTA and CDR2 FQGNSA. Trimming at V came to 8 bases and at J to 6 bases, leaving 7 bases not matched to a gene. The CDR3 DNA follows: TGTGCCAGCTGTCCAGCGGGGGGGACCAATGAGCAGTTCTTC. Protein: CASCPAGGTNEQFF.

This clone turned up a few times. The rearrangement links TRBV6-5 to TRBJ1-3, with D possibly being TRBD1 (5 bases). The CDR3 is 14 residues long. Trimming left V 5 bases short and J 3 bases short, with 11 bases between. Germline V gene data show CDR1 as MNHEY and CDR2 as SVGAGI. The chain's CDR3 is CASSLTGDGNTIYF. CDR3 nucleotides: TGTGCCAGCAGTCTAACGGGGGATGGAAACACCATATATTTT.

This sequence joins TRBV10-3 and TRBJ1-3, with D perhaps TRBD1 (6 bases). The CDR3 is made up of 14 amino acids. V lost 6 bases and J 3 bases, leaving 12 bases between the germline ends. Germline CDR1 ENHRY, CDR2 SYGVKD. The CDR3 here is CAIRPDRRGNTIYF. The CDR3 DNA reads TGTGCCATCAGACCAGACAGGCGTGGAAACACCATATATTTT.

The gene calls are TRBV6-5 and TRBJ1-2; 10 bases are shared with TRBD1. J lost 7 bases, V lost 1 base, and 0 bases had no gene match. Per the germline V gene, CDR1 is MNHEY and CDR2 is SVGAGI. The CDR3 is 13 amino acids. The CDR3 protein is CASSYWTGGGYTF. The CDR3 DNA is TGTGCCAGCAGTTACTGGACAGGGGGTGGCTACACCTTC.

The CDR3 loop is CASSTSFTYEQYF. CDR3 bases: TGTGCCAGTAGTACCTCCTTTACCTACGAGCAGTACTTC. This rearrangement joins TRBV19 to TRBJ2-7, with D unresolved. Trimming pared 4 bases from V and 2 bases from J, leaving 9 bases between. Germline-derived CDR1 and CDR2 are LNHDA and SQIVND (reference sequence). The CDR3 spans 13 residues.

The chain is built from TRBV7-2 and TRBJ2-1; 7 nucleotides align to TRBD2. J gave up 6 bases and V 5 bases, and 10 bases lay outside the gene matches. This CDR3 is 15 amino acids long. Germline CDR1 and CDR2: SGHTA and FQGNSA. The CDR3 DNA follows: TGTGCCAGCAGCGTCCTGCGACTAGCCCTCAATGAGCAGTTCTTC. Its protein is CASSVLRLALNEQFF.

The chain recombines TRBV6-5 with TRBJ2-7; the D gene is possibly TRBD1 (5 bases). The V and J ends lost 6 bases and 1 base respectively, with 7 bases between them. Germline V lookup: CDR1 MNHEY, CDR2 SVGAGI. This CDR3 contains 12 residues. The CDR3 loop reads CASSRDSYEQYF. CDR3 coding DNA: TGTGCCAGCAGCAGGGATTCCTACGAGCAGTACTTC.

The V and J genes are TRBV6-6 and TRBJ2-7; 9 bases map to TRBD1. The CDR3 has 15 amino acids. The trim removed 8 bases at V and 6 bases at J, leaving 14 bases unmatched. Germline-derived CDR1 and CDR2 are MNHNY and SVGAGI (reference sequence). CDR3 amino acids: CASRRKPGQGGEQYF. CDR3 DNA sequence: TGTGCCAGCCGCAGAAAACCGGGACAGGGTGGCGAGCAGTACTTC.

The chain employs TRBV5-5 and TRBJ2-2; TRBD2 is a possible D gene (6 bases). Germline CDR1 reads SGHKS; CDR2 reads YYEKEE (reference sequence). Trimming pared 0 bases from V and 2 bases from J, leaving 8 bases between. This CDR3 spans 15 amino acids. In nucleotides, the CDR3 is TGTGCCAGCAGCTTGGATAGCGGCAACACCGGGGAGCTGTTTTTT. This sequence encodes CASSLDSGNTGELFF.

The J gene is TRBJ2-1, the V gene TRBV6-9; either TRBD1 or TRBD2 may supply D (6 bases each). This CDR3 region has 15 residues. The germline CDR1 and CDR2 sequences are MNHGY and SVAAGI. Trimming pared 7 bases from V and 4 bases from J, leaving 17 bases between. CDR3: CASISPGGSYNEQFF. The CDR3 bases are TGTGCCAGCATCAGCCCCGGGGGCTCTTACAATGAGCAGTTCTTC.

The chain has TRBV13 and TRBJ2-2; 13 nucleotides align to TRBD2. Germline CDR1 PRHDT, CDR2 FYEKMQ (reference sequence). The CDR3 has 17 amino acids. V gave up 6 bases and J gave up 5 bases; unmatched junction bases: 9. This CDR3 reads CASRLLAGGPRTGELFF. The CDR3 DNA follows: TGTGCCAGCAGACTACTAGCGGGGGGGCCTAGAACCGGGGAGCTGTTTTTT.

Concerning this clone itself: This CDR3 is also generated by other DNA sequences in the sample. CDR3 bases: TGTGCCACCAGCAGAGATCGTGGAGATACGCAGTATTTT. Translation: CATSRDRGDTQYF. The gene calls are TRBV15 and TRBJ2-3, with D unresolved. CDR3 length: 13 amino acids. Germline V gives CDR1 LNHNV, CDR2 YYDKDF (reference sequence). Trimming removed 0 bases at V and 5 bases at J, with 6 bases between.

V and J are TRBV29-1 and TRBJ1-2; weak D call: TRBD1 (5 bases). Per germline, CDR1 SQVTM and CDR2 ANQGSEA. The germline V and J ends were trimmed by 4 bases and 1 base, with 10 bases remaining between them. The CDR3 covers 13 residues. The CDR3 here is CSVASGSNYGYTF. The DNA for the CDR3 is TGCAGCGTTGCATCAGGGAGTAACTATGGCTACACCTTC.

On this clone itself: Without the conserved terminal phenylalanine or tryptophan, this CDR3 likely stems from a read error. Because the CDR3's place on the DNA is in doubt, the DNA is left out and the CDR3 is given as listed by TCRdb. The CDR3 is CASSESVGGAYL. The V gene is TRBV2, the J gene TRBJ1-2; the tabulated D call, TRBD1, remains unverified against the DNA. The CDR3 spans 12 residues, counting both ends. Germline V gives CDR1 SNHLY, CDR2 FYNNEI.

The sample holds one count of this clone. The rearrangement links TRBV11-2 to TRBJ1-1; D gene uncertain. CDR3 length: 12 residues. V was shortened by 1 base and J by 3 bases, with 3 bases between the two germline ends. The germline gives CDR1 SGHAT, CDR2 FQNNGV. CDR3: CASSLVYTEAFF. Written as DNA, the CDR3 is TGTGCCAGCAGCTTAGTGTACACTGAAGCTTTCTTT.

V is TRBV9 and J is TRBJ2-1; D is perhaps TRBD2 (5 bases). V lost 4 bases and J lost 8, with 19 bases in between. CDR3 size: 15 residues. Germline V gene sequence: CDR1 SGDLS, CDR2 YYNGEE. CDR3 sequence (DNA): TGTGCCAGCAGCCCTCAAGCGGCCCGGTGGGATGAGCAGTTCTTC. Translation: CASSPQAARWDEQFF.

V usage is TRBV28 and J usage is TRBJ1-4; D is uncertain. V gave up 3 bases and J gave up 8 bases, with 10 bases separating them. CDR3 length: 13 residues. Germline assignment: CDR1 MDHEN and CDR2 SYDVKM. The CDR3, as DNA: TGTGCCAGCAGTTTGAGCCTTTTGGAAAAACTGTTTTTT. Translation gives CASSLSLLEKLFF.

The chain combines TRBV19 with TRBJ1-5, with D perhaps matching TRBD1 (5 bases). V lost 7 bases, J lost 6 bases, and 19 bases lay in between. This CDR3 has 15 amino acids. Germline CDR1 reads LNHDA; CDR2 reads SQIVND (reference sequence). The DNA of the CDR3 is TGTGCCAGTACCTCGGTGGCAGATGGGGCTCAGCCCCAGCATTTT. Translating it yields CASTSVADGAQPQHF.

With regard to this clone: Sequence at one end of the junction differs from germline and may be a read error. Here the CDR3 reads CASSLGGLKETQYF. For the CDR3, the DNA is TGTGCTAGCAGCTTAGGGGGACTCAAAGAGACCCAGTACTTC. V is TRBV7-7 and J is TRBJ2-5; D might be TRBD1 or TRBD2, each matching 6 bases. Per the germline V gene, CDR1 is SSHAT and CDR2 is FNYEAQ (reference sequence). The CDR3 has 14 amino acids.

This rearrangement joins TRBV30 to TRBJ2-2; 7 bases map to TRBD2. From germline, CDR1 is GTSNPN and CDR2 SVGIG (reference sequence). The trim removed 2 bases at V and 6 bases at J, leaving 6 bases unmatched. The CDR3 consists of 14 residues. The CDR3 DNA follows: TGTGCCTGGAGTCCCAACGGGGGGTCCGGGGAGCTGTTTTTT. Amino acid sequence: CAWSPNGGSGELFF.

The chain links TRBV19 to TRBJ2-7, with a tentative D call TRBD1 (6 bases). Trimming removed 5 bases at V and 4 bases at J, with 21 bases between. This CDR3 has 16 amino acids. Per germline, CDR1 LNHDA and CDR2 SQIVND (reference sequence). The CDR3 spells CASSSPQGTLGYEQYF. Written as DNA, the CDR3 is TGTGCCAGTAGTTCACCACAGGGAACCCTCGGGTACGAGCAGTACTTC.

This chain links TRBV23-1 with TRBJ1-5, with 7 bases that match TRBD1. TRBV23-1 qualifies as an ORF whose function is uncertain. This CDR3 has 16 amino acids. V shed 1 base and J 3 bases; nucleotides not matched to a gene: 6. The CDR3 sequence is CASSQWEGAANQPQHF. CDR3 coding DNA: TGCGCCAGCAGTCAATGGGAGGGGGCGGCCAATCAGCCCCAGCATTTT.

The CDR3 is CASSLSASNTGELFF. CDR3 nucleotide sequence: TGTGCCAGCAGCTTGAGCGCTTCGAACACCGGGGAGCTGTTTTTT. The chain has TRBV5-4 and TRBJ2-2, with D unclear. The length of the CDR3 is 15 residues. Trimming removed 1 base at V and 0 bases at J, with 7 bases between. Germline assignment: CDR1 SGHNT and CDR2 YYREEE (reference sequence).

The J gene is TRBJ1-5, the V gene TRBV4-3; TRBD1 is a possible D gene (5 bases). Trimming took 3 bases from V and 2 from J, leaving 11 bases between them. This CDR3 spans 15 amino acids. Germline lookup yields CDR1 LGHNA and CDR2 YSLEER. Here the CDR3 reads CASSQDTLGNQPQHF. The CDR3 bases are TGCGCCAGCAGCCAGGACACTCTAGGCAATCAGCCCCAGCATTTT.

The V call is TRBV20-1, the J call TRBJ2-5; unclear D gene. The CDR3 runs 10 residues. Germline V gene lookup returns CDR1 DFQATT and CDR2 SNEGSKA (reference sequence). Trimming took 3 bases from V and 5 from J, leaving 4 bases between them. In nucleotides, the CDR3 is TGCAGTGCTAGCGGGGAGACCCAGTACTTC. It encodes CSASGETQYF.

Turning to this clone: The junction departs from germline at one end; a sequencing error may be responsible. The V gene is TRBV7-7, the J gene TRBJ2-2; D is unresolved. This CDR3 is built from 13 residues. Germline values: CDR1 SSHAT, CDR2 FNYEAQ (reference sequence). This chain's CDR3 is CASSPGPTGELFF. CDR3 DNA: TGTGCTAGCAGCCCTGGTCCAACCGGGGAGCTGTTTTTT.

The chain uses TRBV5-8 and TRBJ2-5; TRBD2 might be the D (6 bases). Germline values: CDR1 SGHTS, CDR2 YDEGEE. The CDR3 length is 14 residues. V shed 2 bases and J shed 4 bases, with 12 bases lying between them. CDR3 loop: CASSLRERAETQYF. CDR3 nucleotide sequence: TGTGCCAGCAGCTTAAGGGAGCGGGCAGAGACCCAGTACTTC.

The chain has TRBV30 and TRBJ1-1; D perhaps matches TRBD1 (6 bases). V lost 2 bases, J lost 6 bases, and 10 bases lay in between. Germline CDR1 reads GTSNPN; CDR2 reads SVGIG (reference sequence). The CDR3 contains 12 residues. CDR3 residues: CAWSTGRSEAFF. The CDR3, as DNA: TGTGCCTGGAGTACAGGGCGCTCTGAAGCTTTCTTT.